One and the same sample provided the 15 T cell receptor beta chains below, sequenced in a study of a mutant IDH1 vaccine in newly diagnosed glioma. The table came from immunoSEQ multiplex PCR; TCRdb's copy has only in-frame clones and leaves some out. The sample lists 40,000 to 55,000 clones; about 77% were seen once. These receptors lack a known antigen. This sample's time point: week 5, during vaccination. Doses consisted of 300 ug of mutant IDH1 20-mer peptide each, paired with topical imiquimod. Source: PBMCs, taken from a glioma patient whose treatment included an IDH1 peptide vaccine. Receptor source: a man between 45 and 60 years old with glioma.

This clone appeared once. CDR3 nucleotide sequence: TGCAGCGTTCAGATATTGAGGGCCACTGAAGCTTTCTTT. Translating gives CSVQILRATEAFF. V is TRBV29-1 and J is TRBJ1-1, with unresolved D. Trimming cost V 5 bases and J 4 bases, with 14 bases left between them. The germline CDR1 and CDR2 sequences are SQVTM and ANQGSEA. The CDR3 is 13 residues long. Full variable domain (missing parts from reference TRBV29-1 and TRBJ1-1): SAVISQKPSRDICQRGTSLTIQCQVDSQVTMMFWYRQQPGQSLTLIATANQGSEATYESGFVIDKFPISRPNLTFSTLTVSNMSPEDSSIYLCSVQILRATEAFFGQGTRLTVV.

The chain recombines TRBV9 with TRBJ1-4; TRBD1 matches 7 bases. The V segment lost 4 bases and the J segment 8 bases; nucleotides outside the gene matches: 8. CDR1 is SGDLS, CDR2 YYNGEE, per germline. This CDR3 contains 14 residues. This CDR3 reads CASSRGLPGEKLFF. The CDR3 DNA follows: TGTGCCAGCAGCAGGGGGCTCCCGGGGGAAAAACTGTTTTTT.

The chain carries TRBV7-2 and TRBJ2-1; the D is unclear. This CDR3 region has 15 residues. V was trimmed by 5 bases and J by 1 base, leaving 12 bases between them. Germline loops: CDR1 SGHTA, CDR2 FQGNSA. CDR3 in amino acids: CASSVVWASYNEQFF. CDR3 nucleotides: TGTGCCAGCAGCGTAGTCTGGGCTTCCTACAATGAGCAGTTCTTC.

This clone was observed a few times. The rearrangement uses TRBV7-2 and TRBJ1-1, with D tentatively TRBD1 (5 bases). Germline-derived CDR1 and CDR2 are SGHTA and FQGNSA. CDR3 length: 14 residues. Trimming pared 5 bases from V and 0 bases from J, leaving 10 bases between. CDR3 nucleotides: TGTGCCAGCAGCGTGGGGACGGTGAACACTGAAGCTTTCTTT. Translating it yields CASSVGTVNTEAFF.

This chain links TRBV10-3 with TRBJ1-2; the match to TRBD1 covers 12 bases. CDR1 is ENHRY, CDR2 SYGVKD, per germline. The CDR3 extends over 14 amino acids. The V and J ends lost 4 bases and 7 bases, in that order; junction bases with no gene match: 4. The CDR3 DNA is TGTGCCATCAGTGGGGGACAGGGGGCACTTGGCTACACCTTC. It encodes CAISGGQGALGYTF.

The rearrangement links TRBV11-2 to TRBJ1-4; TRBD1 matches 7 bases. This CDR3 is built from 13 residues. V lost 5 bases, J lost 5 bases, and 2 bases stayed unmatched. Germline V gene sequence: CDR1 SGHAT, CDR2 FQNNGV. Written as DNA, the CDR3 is TGTGCCAGCAGCGGGGACAGAAATGAAAAACTGTTTTTT. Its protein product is CASSGDRNEKLFF.

The CDR3 DNA follows: TGCGCCAGCAGCGAGGACTTGAACTCTGGAAACACCATATATTTT. Protein sequence: CASSEDLNSGNTIYF. The chain recombines TRBV5-1 with TRBJ1-3; D remains unclear. V lost 4 bases to trimming and J lost 0 bases, with 11 bases between them. CDR1 and CDR2 (germline): SGHRS, YFSETQ. This CDR3 comprises 15 residues.

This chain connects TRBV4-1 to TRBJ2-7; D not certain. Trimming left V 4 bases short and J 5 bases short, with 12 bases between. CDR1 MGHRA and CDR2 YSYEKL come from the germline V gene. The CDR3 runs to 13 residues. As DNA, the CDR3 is TGCGCCAGCAGCCCGGGCCCTAGAGACGAGCAGTACTTC. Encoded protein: CASSPGPRDEQYF.

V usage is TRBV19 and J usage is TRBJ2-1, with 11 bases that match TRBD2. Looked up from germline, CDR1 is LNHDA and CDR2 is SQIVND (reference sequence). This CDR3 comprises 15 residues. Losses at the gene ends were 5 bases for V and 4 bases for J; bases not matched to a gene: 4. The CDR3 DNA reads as TGTGCCAGTAGTCCGGGGACTAGCGGATACAATGAGCAGTTCTTC. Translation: CASSPGTSGYNEQFF.

CDR3 DNA: TGTGCCAGTTCTACTTCGGGAACGCTAAGGAACAATGAGCAGTTCTTC. It encodes CASSTSGTLRNNEQFF. This chain joins TRBV19 and TRBJ2-1, with TRBD2 as a possible D gene (5 bases). The CDR3 runs 16 residues. V lost 8 bases and J lost 5, with 22 bases in between. CDR1 and CDR2 from the germline V gene are LNHDA and SQIVND (reference sequence). Variable domain in full (rest from reference TRBV19 and TRBJ2-1): DGGITQSPKYLFRKEGQNVTLSCEQNLNHDAMYWYRQDPGQGLRLIYYSQIVNDFQKGDIAEGYSVSREKKESFPLTVTSAQKNPTAFYLCASSTSGTLRNNEQFFGPGTRLTVL.

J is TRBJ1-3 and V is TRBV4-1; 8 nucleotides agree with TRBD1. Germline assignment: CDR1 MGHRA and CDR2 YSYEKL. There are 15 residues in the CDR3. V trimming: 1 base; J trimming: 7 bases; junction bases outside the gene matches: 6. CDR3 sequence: CASSQAGQGGNTIYF. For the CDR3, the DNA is TGCGCCAGCAGCCAAGCCGGACAGGGAGGGAACACCATATATTTT.

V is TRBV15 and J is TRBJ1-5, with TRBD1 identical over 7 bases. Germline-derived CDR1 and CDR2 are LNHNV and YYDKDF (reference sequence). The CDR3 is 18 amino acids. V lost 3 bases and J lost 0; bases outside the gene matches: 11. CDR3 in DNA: TGTGCCACCAGCAGCATTGGCCAGAGGGACAGTAGCAATCAGCCCCAGCATTTT. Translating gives CATSSIGQRDSSNQPQHF.

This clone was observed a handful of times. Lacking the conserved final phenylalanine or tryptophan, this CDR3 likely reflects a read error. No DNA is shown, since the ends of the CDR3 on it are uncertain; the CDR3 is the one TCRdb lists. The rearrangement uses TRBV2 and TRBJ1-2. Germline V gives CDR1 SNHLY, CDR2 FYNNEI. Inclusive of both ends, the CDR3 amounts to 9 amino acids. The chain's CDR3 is CASSEVPVV.

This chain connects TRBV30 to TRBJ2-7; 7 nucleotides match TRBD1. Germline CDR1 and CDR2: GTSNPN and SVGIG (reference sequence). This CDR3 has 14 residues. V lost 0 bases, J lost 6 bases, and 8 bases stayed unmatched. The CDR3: CAWSVQGSPGEQYF. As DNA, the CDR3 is TGTGCCTGGAGTGTACAGGGGTCACCCGGCGAGCAGTACTTC.

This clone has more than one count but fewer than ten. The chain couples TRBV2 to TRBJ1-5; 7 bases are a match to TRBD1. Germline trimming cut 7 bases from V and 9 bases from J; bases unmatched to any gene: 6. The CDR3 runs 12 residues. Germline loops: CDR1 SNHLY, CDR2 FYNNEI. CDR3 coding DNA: TGTGCCAGCAAGGGACAGTCTGGGCCCCAGCATTTT. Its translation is CASKGQSGPQHF.